These T cell receptor beta chains were read from a single sample in a study of T cells in Graves' hyperthyroidism and ophthalmopathy. TCRdb itself ran the multiplex PCR reads through MiXCR, one entry per CDR3 protein. The repertoire holds about 600,000 distinct CDR3 sequences, with about 16% as singletons. The sample taken for sequencing was blood. The receptors here all came from a woman aged 40 to 49 with Graves' ophthalmopathy. The CDR3 runs from the conserved cysteine through the conserved F or W. The order of the fields is clone size, V gene, J gene, CDR3 protein. Clone size is stated in some rows and not others, as once, few, many or a class when expanded.

many	TRBV5-1	TRBJ2-1	CASSLVGTSDNEQFF
.	TRBV28	TRBJ2-7	CASSSATSGSYEQYF
.	TRBV20-1	TRBJ2-5	CSAKDRGRTETQYF
.	TRBV20-1	TRBJ2-3	CSARDSRLATDTQYF
many	TRBV5-1	TRBJ2-1	CASNPPAGFNEQFF
many	TRBV12-3/TRBV12-4	TRBJ2-5	CASSVGLNEETQYF
many	TRBV7-9	TRBJ2-1	CASSPGLAGGGLKNEQFF
many	TRBV2	TRBJ1-2	CASSEARKYGYTF
few	TRBV20-1	TRBJ2-2	CSATPGVTTGELFF
.	TRBV5-1	TRBJ1-2	CASSLGQGGYTF
.	TRBV25-1	TRBJ1-5	CASSETRTGDGSNQPQHF
.	TRBV5-8	TRBJ1-2	CASSTRGRLDYGYTF
.	TRBV27	TRBJ2-2	CASSRRGPGELFF
many	TRBV2	TRBJ1-2	CASKEGLFYGYTF
few	TRBV6-1	TRBJ1-1	CASRRQGRVEAFF
many	TRBV5-6	TRBJ2-5	CASSYAGSQETQYF
many	TRBV28	TRBJ2-7	CASSLSGYSYEQYF
many	TRBV5-5	TRBJ1-1	CASSIGRALYTEAFF
.	TRBV20-1	TRBJ1-1	CSAYISLGTEAFF
.	TRBV2	TRBJ1-1	CASRDRYMNTEAFF
.	TRBV14	TRBJ2-7	CASSRTRLEGSDEQYF
many	TRBV2	TRBJ2-5	CASSEVGTQYF
many	TRBV18	TRBJ2-3	CASSMNEETDTQYF
.	TRBV6-1	TRBJ1-1	CASSLSGRDTEAFF
many	TRBV6-6	TRBJ2-1	CASSYSGGRTMEFF
many	TRBV20-1	TRBJ2-1	CSARDLVGGYNEQFF
many	TRBV3-1	TRBJ2-4	CASSQRGENIQYF
.	TRBV7-2	TRBJ2-7	CASSLSGSTAEQYF
many	TRBV6-5	TRBJ2-7	CASSYSIQGSVYEQYF
few	TRBV6-1	TRBJ2-2	CASSPSGLAGPGELFF
many	TRBV12-3/TRBV12-4	TRBJ1-1	CASSLQPNTEAFF
many	TRBV5-1	TRBJ1-1	CASSGLAEAFF
.	TRBV9	TRBJ2-3	CASSAGGTSGGAGDTQYF
.	TRBV7-9	TRBJ2-1	CASSLSSAGPNEQFF
many	TRBV20-1	TRBJ1-1	CSVATGFFLNTEAFF
.	TRBV15	TRBJ2-7	CATSRPDRGKREQYF
.	TRBV6-1	TRBJ1-2	CASQMNYGYTF
many	TRBV12-5	TRBJ1-5	CASGFGEQVNQPQHF
few	TRBV20-1	TRBJ2-7	CSAREMGQGYEQYF
many	TRBV27	TRBJ2-7	CASSQGLYGYEQYF
many	TRBV30	TRBJ2-3	CAWSGNGDTQYF
.	TRBV2	TRBJ2-7	CASRSGTGKSRQYF
many	TRBV3-1	TRBJ2-1	CASSPRWTSEGEQFF
.	TRBV5-1	TRBJ1-6	CANSLAGQGRSPLHF
many	TRBV12-3/TRBV12-4	TRBJ1-1	CASSYIGSEAFF
.	TRBV7-6	TRBJ2-7	CASSSDRQAYEQYF
many	TRBV6-1	TRBJ1-2	CASSADRVGYTF
.	TRBV18	TRBJ1-3	CASSPYTTRPPNF
few	TRBV4-1	TRBJ2-7	CASSQPKQGNEQYF
once	TRBV12-3/TRBV12-4	TRBJ1-2	CASTHEVAYGYTF
few	TRBV3-1	TRBJ1-4	CASSPLRGASEKLFF